The 20 T cell receptor beta chains in this list originate from one sample, sequenced in a study of cytomegalovirus exposure and HLA in healthy donors. This table comes from immunoSEQ multiplex PCR, and its TCRdb copy is limited to in-frame clones, with some not included. The top ten clones hold about 0.64% of a sample with 110,000 to 150,000 clones, roughly nine tenths of them seen once. The specimen sequenced was PBMCs. All receptors come from a man aged 18 to 30 in good health and CMV-seronegative.

CDR3 DNA: TGTGCCAGCAGCTCGGACAGGGGCACTGAAGCTTTCTTT. Amino acid sequence: CASSSDRGTEAFF. This chain links TRBV7-3 with TRBJ1-1, with 9 bases lining up with TRBD1. CDR1 is SGHTA and CDR2 is FQGTGA in the germline V gene. The CDR3 is 13 amino acids. The trim removed 4 bases at V and 4 bases at J, leaving 1 base unmatched.

The chain carries TRBV18 and TRBJ1-5, with D perhaps TRBD1 (6 bases). Germline CDR1 and CDR2: KGHSH and LQKENI. The CDR3 sequence is 15 residues long. V shed 3 bases and J shed 0 bases, with 9 bases lying between them. The DNA for the CDR3 is TGTGCCAGCTCACCTAGACAGGATAGCAATCAGCCCCAGCATTTT. Translated: CASSPRQDSNQPQHF. Full variable domain (remainder filled in from reference TRBV18 and TRBJ1-5): NAGVMQNPRHLVRRRGQEARLRCSPMKGHSHVYWYRQLPEEGLKFMVYLQKENIIDESGMPKERFSAEFPKEGPSILRIQQVVRGDSAAYFCASSPRQDSNQPQHFGDGTRLSIL.

This clone has just one count. The V call is TRBV29-1, the J call TRBJ2-7, with 7 bases identical to TRBD1. The germline V gene encodes CDR1 SQVTM and CDR2 ANQGSEA. V gave up 5 bases and J gave up 2 bases; unmatched junction bases: 3. The CDR3 covers 12 residues. The DNA of the CDR3 is TGCAGCGTTAAAACAGGGGCCTACGAGCAGTACTTC. Amino acid sequence: CSVKTGAYEQYF.

V usage is TRBV9 and J usage is TRBJ2-1; 13 bases are shared with TRBD2. V shed 0 bases and J 6 bases; nucleotides not matched to a gene: 9. CDR1 and CDR2 (germline): SGDLS, YYNGEE. The CDR3 loop spans 18 amino acids. The CDR3 spells CASSVDPGLAGVLNEQFF. CDR3 nucleotides: TGTGCCAGCAGCGTAGATCCAGGACTAGCGGGAGTTCTCAATGAGCAGTTCTTC.

The chain uses TRBV6-4 and TRBJ2-2; D perhaps matches TRBD2 (5 bases). The CDR3 has 14 amino acids. Germline CDR1 MRHNA, CDR2 SNTAGT. Trimming shortened V by 3 bases and J by 4 bases, and 9 bases separated the two germline ends. CDR3 DNA: TGTGCCAGCAGTGAACTACGGGGCACCGGGGAGCTGTTTTTT. Translated: CASSELRGTGELFF.

The V and J genes are TRBV30 and TRBJ1-4; 8 nucleotides line up with TRBD1. This CDR3 contains 15 residues. The germline V gene has CDR1 GTSNPN and CDR2 SVGIG (reference sequence). With 2 bases clipped from V and 7 bases from J, the junction kept 9 bases outside the gene matches. CDR3 sequence (DNA): TGTGCCTGGAGTACCCTCCGGGACAGGCTTGAAAAACTGTTTTTT. Amino acids: CAWSTLRDRLEKLFF.

The chain combines TRBV14 with TRBJ2-1; D is perhaps TRBD2 (6 bases). V dropped 4 bases and J dropped 10 bases, with 17 bases sitting between them. This CDR3 is built from 14 residues. Germline V lookup: CDR1 SGHDN, CDR2 FVKESK. The CDR3 loop reads CASSRGVRVGEQFF. The CDR3 nucleotides read TGTGCCAGCAGCCGCGGGGTAAGAGTTGGCGAGCAGTTCTTC.

V is TRBV29-1 and J is TRBJ2-7; D is ambiguous. Deletions cut 0 bases from V and 0 bases from J, with 9 bases between. Per germline, CDR1 SQVTM and CDR2 ANQGSEA. The CDR3 spans 14 residues. CDR3 bases: TGCAGCGTTGAAGAAGAACAGCCCTCCTACGAGCAGTACTTC. Its translation is CSVEEEQPSYEQYF.

The gene calls are TRBV7-2 and TRBJ2-1; 8 bases fit TRBD1. Germline V gene lookup returns CDR1 SGHTA and CDR2 FQGNSA. V lost 2 bases, J lost 6 bases, and 6 bases stayed unmatched. The CDR3 has 15 amino acids. The CDR3 sequence: CASSLTGGPVNEQFF. CDR3 sequence (DNA): TGTGCCAGCAGCTTAACAGGGGGGCCCGTCAATGAGCAGTTCTTC.

The V gene is TRBV30, the J gene TRBJ1-2, with 9 nucleotides matching TRBD1. CDR3 length equals 12 residues. V was clipped by 2 bases and J by 8 bases; unmatched bases: 3. Germline loops: CDR1 GTSNPN, CDR2 SVGIG (reference sequence). CDR3 protein: CAWSTGGRGYTF. CDR3 coding DNA: TGTGCCTGGAGTACAGGGGGCAGGGGCTACACCTTC.

This chain links TRBV11-2 with TRBJ2-3; 15 bases map to TRBD2. The CDR3 has 18 amino acids. Germline CDR1 is SGHAT and CDR2 is FQNNGV. V lost 5 bases, J lost 2 bases, and 8 bases stayed unmatched. The CDR3: CASSGLAGGSSSTDTQYF. The CDR3 DNA reads TGTGCCAGCAGCGGACTAGCGGGAGGGAGTTCATCCACAGATACGCAGTATTTT.

The rearrangement joins TRBV9 to TRBJ2-2; D is unresolved. Germline lookup yields CDR1 SGDLS and CDR2 YYNGEE. This CDR3 is 15 amino acids long. Trimming removed 0 bases from V and 4 bases from J, with 10 bases in between. As DNA, the CDR3 is TGTGCCAGCAGCGTAGGGGTAGCCGTCACCGGGGAGCTGTTTTTT. Translation gives CASSVGVAVTGELFF.

This chain joins TRBV2 and TRBJ1-2; TRBD1 might be the D (5 bases). V was trimmed by 6 bases and J by 2 bases, leaving 13 bases between them. The CDR3 length is 14 residues. CDR1 and CDR2 (germline): SNHLY, FYNNEI. The DNA for the CDR3 is TGTGCCAGCAGACAAGACAGCTCAAACTATGGCTACACCTTC. Translation: CASRQDSSNYGYTF. Complete variable domain (other parts from reference TRBV2 and TRBJ1-2): EPEVTQTPSHQVTQMGQEVILRCVPISNHLYFYWYRQILGQKVEFLVSFYNNEISEKSEIFDDQFSVERPDGSNFTLKIRSTKLEDSAMYFCASRQDSSNYGYTFGSGTRLTVV.

The V and J genes are TRBV25-1 and TRBJ1-4; perhaps TRBD1 as D (5 bases). Germline CDR1 and CDR2: MGHDK and SYGVNS. This CDR3 region has 15 residues. The germline V and J ends were trimmed by 4 bases and 7 bases, with 16 bases remaining between them. CDR3 in amino acids: CASSGDSTIGEKLFF. CDR3 nucleotides: TGTGCCAGCAGTGGAGACAGTACGATAGGTGAAAAACTGTTTTTT.

The CDR3 nucleotides read TGTGCCAGCAGTCGGTCAATTTGGCAGGGTAATGAAAAACTGTTTTTT. This translates into CASSRSIWQGNEKLFF. J is TRBJ1-4 and V is TRBV2; maybe TRBD1 (5 bases). In germline, CDR1 is SNHLY, CDR2 FYNNEI. The CDR3 is 16 amino acids. V was cut by 5 bases and J by 4 bases, with 17 bases left in between.

The chain recombines TRBV5-1 with TRBJ1-1; 7 nucleotides agree with TRBD1. V trimming: 2 bases; J trimming: 6 bases; junction bases outside the gene matches: 1. CDR1 SGHRS and CDR2 YFSETQ come from the germline V gene. There are 12 residues in the CDR3. CDR3 bases: TGCGCCAGCAGCTTACAGGGGCCTGAAGCTTTCTTT. It encodes CASSLQGPEAFF.

The chain joins TRBV29-1 to TRBJ2-1, with 10 bases identical to TRBD2. With V trimmed by 4 bases and J by 10 bases, 10 bases remained unmatched. The germline V gene encodes CDR1 SQVTM and CDR2 ANQGSEA. The CDR3 is 14 amino acids. Here the CDR3 DNA reads TGCAGCGTTGGGGTGGGGACTAGCGCCTGGGAGCAGTTCTTC. It specifies CSVGVGTSAWEQFF.

The rearrangement uses TRBV19 and TRBJ1-6; a possible D gene is TRBD1 (6 bases). Germline V CDR1 and CDR2: LNHDA, SQIVND (reference sequence). V lost 8 bases and J lost 0, with 14 bases in between. The CDR3 covers 16 residues. CDR3 loop: CASGQGPSSYNSPLHF. DNA for the CDR3: TGTGCCAGTGGGCAGGGGCCGAGCTCCTATAATTCACCCCTCCACTTT. Variable domain in full (rest from reference TRBV19 and TRBJ1-6): DGGITQSPKYLFRKEGQNVTLSCEQNLNHDAMYWYRQDPGQGLRLIYYSQIVNDFQKGDIAEGYSVSREKKESFPLTVTSAQKNPTAFYLCASGQGPSSYNSPLHFGNGTRLTVT.

This clone has just one count. The CDR3 loop reads CASRPSGSYEQYV. CDR3 DNA sequence: TGTGCCAGCAGGCCTAGCGGGAGTTACGAGCAGTACGTC. The rearrangement uses TRBV6-5 and TRBJ2-7; 10 bases agree with TRBD2. Germline lookup yields CDR1 MNHEY and CDR2 SVGAGI. CDR3 size: 13 residues. V lost 6 bases and J lost 4; bases outside the gene matches: 3.

The V call is TRBV5-6, the J call TRBJ2-1; possibly TRBD2 for D (5 bases). V gave up 10 bases and J gave up 9 bases, with 23 bases separating them. Germline loops: CDR1 SGHDT, CDR2 YYEEEE. The CDR3 is 14 amino acids. The CDR3 DNA follows: TGTGCCGCCTTCCCTTCCGCTAGCCCGACTGAGCAGTTCTTC. The encoded protein is CAAFPSASPTEQFF.